This TCR beta chain appears in the sequencing data of a study of blood T cell repertoires in COVID-19. Turning to the study itself: The United States, Italy and Spain supplied acute and convalescent COVID-19 samples. Nucleic acid was either cDNA or gDNA, and it came from T cells, B-cell-depleted T cells, or PBMCs.

The protocol was immunoSEQ multiplex PCR, while the TCRdb copy is restricted to in-frame clones and leaves out a portion. The profile shows 120,000 to 150,000 clones, 70% to 90% of them singletons. The CDR3 sequence is 14 residues long. Germline trimming cut 5 bases from V and 8 bases from J; bases unmatched to any gene: 11. The germline V gene encodes CDR1 SGHVS and CDR2 FNYEAQ. This receptor was obtained from a human donor with acute or convalescent COVID-19. The donor label of this sample is uncertain. The material sequenced was peripheral blood. This chain uses TRBV7-6 with TRBJ1-2, with TRBD1 matching over 7 bases. The DNA of the CDR3 is TGTGCCAGCAGCCGAGACAGGGTAGGAGACGGCTACACCTTC. Translated, it gives CASSRDRVGDGYTF.